This T cell receptor (beta chain) is from a study of post-analysis software for immune sequencing data. Overall study context: Secondary progressive, relapsing-remitting and progressive-relapsing multiple sclerosis were among the included disease courses. General study findings and limits: The F measure placed samples prepared in the same batch into strongly shared clusters. Compared with controls, patients showed significantly lower normalized Chao1 diversity. TRBV5-6, TRBV5-1 and TRBV20-1 belonged to a set of about 5 TRBV segments that were more frequent in patients than controls.

Unique molecular identifiers were built into the TCR beta cDNA libraries. TCRdb reanalysed the PCR reads using MiXCR and keeps one entry per CDR3 protein. The sample carries about 800,000 distinct CDR3 sequences, roughly 27% recorded once. CDR1 SQVTM and CDR2 ANQGSEA come from the germline V gene. This CDR3 spans 16 amino acids. V gave up 1 base and J gave up 3 bases, with 16 bases separating them. Details on this clonotype: Its antigen remains unknown.

V usage is TRBV29-1 and J usage is TRBJ2-1; the D gene is possibly TRBD2 (6 bases). The sequence was obtained from a girl aged 5 to 17 with multiple sclerosis. The sequencing input was blood. The CDR3 sequence: CSVEGSGLLNYNEQFF. CDR3 DNA: TGCAGCGTTGAAGGGAGCGGGCTTCTCAACTACAATGAGCAGTTCTTC.